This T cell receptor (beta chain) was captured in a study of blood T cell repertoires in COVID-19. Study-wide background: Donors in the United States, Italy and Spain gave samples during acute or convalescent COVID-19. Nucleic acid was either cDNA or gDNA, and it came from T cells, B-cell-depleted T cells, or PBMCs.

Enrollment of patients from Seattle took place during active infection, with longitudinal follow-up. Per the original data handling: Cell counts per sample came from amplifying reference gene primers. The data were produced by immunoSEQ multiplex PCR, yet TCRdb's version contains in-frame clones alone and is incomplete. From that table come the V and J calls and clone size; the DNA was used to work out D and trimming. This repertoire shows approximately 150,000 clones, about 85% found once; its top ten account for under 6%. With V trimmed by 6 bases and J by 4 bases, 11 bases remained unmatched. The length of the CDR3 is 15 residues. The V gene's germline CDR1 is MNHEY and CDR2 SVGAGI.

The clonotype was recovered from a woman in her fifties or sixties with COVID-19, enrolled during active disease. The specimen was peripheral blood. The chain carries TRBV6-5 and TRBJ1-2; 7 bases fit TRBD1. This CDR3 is CASSPPGQRSYGYTF. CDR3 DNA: TGTGCCAGCAGCCCACCGGGACAGCGTAGCTATGGCTACACCTTC.